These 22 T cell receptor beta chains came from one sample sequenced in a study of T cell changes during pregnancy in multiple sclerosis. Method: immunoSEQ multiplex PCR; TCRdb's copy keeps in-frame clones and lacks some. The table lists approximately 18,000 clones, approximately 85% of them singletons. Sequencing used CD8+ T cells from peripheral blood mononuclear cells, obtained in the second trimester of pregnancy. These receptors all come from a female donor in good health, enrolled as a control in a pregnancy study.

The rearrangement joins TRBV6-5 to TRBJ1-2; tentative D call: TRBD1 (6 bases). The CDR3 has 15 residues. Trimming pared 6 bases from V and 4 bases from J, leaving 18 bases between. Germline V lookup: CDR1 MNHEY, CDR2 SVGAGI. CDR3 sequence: CASRGAGGARYGYTF. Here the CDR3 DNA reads TGTGCCAGCAGAGGGGCGGGGGGCGCCCGCTATGGCTACACCTTC.

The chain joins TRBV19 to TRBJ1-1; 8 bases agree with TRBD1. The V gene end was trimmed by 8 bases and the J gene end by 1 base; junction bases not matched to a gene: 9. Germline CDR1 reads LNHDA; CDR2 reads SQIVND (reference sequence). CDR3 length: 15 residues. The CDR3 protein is CASDRGQSKNTEAFF. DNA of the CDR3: TGTGCCAGTGACAGGGGCCAAAGCAAGAACACTGAAGCTTTCTTT.

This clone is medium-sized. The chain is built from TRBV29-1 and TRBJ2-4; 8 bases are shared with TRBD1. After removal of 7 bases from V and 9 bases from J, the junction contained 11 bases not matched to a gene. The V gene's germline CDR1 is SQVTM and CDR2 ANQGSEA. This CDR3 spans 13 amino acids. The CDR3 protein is CSADLTGDGIQYF. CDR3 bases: TGCAGCGCCGATTTGACAGGGGACGGCATTCAGTACTTC.

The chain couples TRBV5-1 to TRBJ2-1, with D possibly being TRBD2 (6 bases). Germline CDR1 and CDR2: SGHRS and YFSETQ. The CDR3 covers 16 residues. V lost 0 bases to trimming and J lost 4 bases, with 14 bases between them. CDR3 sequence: CASSLEAGPRYNEQFF. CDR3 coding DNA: TGCGCCAGCAGCTTGGAGGCGGGGCCGAGGTACAATGAGCAGTTCTTC.

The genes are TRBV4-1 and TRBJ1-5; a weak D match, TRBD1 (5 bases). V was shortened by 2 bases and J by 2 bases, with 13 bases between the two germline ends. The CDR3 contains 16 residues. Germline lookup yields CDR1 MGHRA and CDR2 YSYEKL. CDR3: CASSQTGGEGNQPQHF. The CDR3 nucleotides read TGCGCCAGCAGCCAAACGGGGGGTGAAGGCAATCAGCCCCAGCATTTT.

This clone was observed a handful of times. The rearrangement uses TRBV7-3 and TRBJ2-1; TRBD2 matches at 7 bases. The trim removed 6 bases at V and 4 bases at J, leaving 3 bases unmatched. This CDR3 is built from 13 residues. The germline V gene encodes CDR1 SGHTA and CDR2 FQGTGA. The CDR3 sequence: CASSGGGYNEQFF. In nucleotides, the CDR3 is TGTGCCAGCAGTGGGGGGGGGTACAATGAGCAGTTCTTC.

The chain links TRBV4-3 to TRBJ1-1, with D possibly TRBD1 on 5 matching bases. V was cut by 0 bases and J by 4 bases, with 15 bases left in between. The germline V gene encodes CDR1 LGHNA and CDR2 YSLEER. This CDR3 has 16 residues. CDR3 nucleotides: TGCGCCAGCAGCCAAGAACTGGTCATGGGGGGCACTGAAGCTTTCTTT. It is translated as CASSQELVMGGTEAFF.

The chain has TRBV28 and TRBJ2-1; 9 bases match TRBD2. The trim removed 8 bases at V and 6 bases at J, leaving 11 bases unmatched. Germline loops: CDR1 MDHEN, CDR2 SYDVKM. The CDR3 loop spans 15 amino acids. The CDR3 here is CASHRGLAPSNEQFF. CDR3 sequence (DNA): TGTGCCAGCCATCGGGGACTAGCTCCCTCCAATGAGCAGTTCTTC.

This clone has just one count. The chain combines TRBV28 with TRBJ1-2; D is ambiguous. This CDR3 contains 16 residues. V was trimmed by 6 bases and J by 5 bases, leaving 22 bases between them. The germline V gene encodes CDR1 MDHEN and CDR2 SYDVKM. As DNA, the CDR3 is TGTGCCAGCAGCTCCGAGCCCGAGGTGGTCCTATATGGCTACACCTTC. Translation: CASSSEPEVVLYGYTF.

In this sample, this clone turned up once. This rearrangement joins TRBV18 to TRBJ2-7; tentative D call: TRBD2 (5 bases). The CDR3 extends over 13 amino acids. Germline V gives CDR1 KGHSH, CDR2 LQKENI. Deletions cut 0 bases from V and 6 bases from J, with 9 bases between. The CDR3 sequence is CASSPPERVEQYF. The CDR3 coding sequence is TGTGCCAGCTCACCACCGGAGAGGGTCGAGCAGTACTTC.

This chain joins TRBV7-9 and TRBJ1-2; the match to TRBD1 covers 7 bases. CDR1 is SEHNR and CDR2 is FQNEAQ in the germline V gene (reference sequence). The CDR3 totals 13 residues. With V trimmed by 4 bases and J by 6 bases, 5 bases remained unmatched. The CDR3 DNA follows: TGTGCCAGCAGCTCCTATACAGGGGATGGCTACACCTTC. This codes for CASSSYTGDGYTF.

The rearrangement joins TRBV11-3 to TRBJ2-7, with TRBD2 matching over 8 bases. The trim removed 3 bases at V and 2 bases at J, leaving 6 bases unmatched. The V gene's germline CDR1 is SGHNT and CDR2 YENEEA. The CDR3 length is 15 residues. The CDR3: CASSLDGSGAYEQYF. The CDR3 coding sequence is TGTGCCAGCAGCTTGGATGGTAGCGGGGCCTACGAGCAGTACTTC.

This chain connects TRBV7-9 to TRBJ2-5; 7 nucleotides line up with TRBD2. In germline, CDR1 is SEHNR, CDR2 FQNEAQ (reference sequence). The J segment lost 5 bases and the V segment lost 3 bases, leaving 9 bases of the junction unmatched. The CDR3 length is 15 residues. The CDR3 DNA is TGTGCCAGCAGCTTCGTGGGAGGGGATGGGGAGACCCAGTACTTC. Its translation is CASSFVGGDGETQYF. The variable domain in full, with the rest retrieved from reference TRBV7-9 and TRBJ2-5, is DTGVSQNPRHKITKRGQNVTFRCDPISEHNRLYWYRQTLGQGPEFLTYFQNEAQLEKSRLLSDRFSAERPKGSFSTLEIQRTEQGDSAMYLCASSFVGGDGETQYFGPGTRLLVL.

This chain's CDR3 is CASSHQGAGELFF. Here the CDR3 DNA reads TGTGCCAGCAGCCATCAGGGGGCCGGGGAGCTGTTTTTT. The chain joins TRBV16 to TRBJ2-2; TRBD1 aligns across 7 bases. The CDR3 runs to 13 residues. V lost 3 bases and J lost 6; bases outside the gene matches: 1. Germline V gives CDR1 KGHSY, CDR2 FQNENV.

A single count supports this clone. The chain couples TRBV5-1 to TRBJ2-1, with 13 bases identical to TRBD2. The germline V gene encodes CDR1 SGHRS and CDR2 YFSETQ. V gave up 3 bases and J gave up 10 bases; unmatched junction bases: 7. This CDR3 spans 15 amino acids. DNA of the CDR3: TGCGCCAGCAGCTATACTAGCGGGGGGGCAGGAGAGCAGTTCTTC. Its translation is CASSYTSGGAGEQFF.

CDR3 bases: TGTGCCAGCAGTTTCGAACCACAGGGTTACGAGCAGTACTTC. Amino acid sequence: CASSFEPQGYEQYF. The V and J genes are TRBV28 and TRBJ2-7; weak D call: TRBD1 (6 bases). V lost 3 bases and J 4 bases, leaving 13 bases between the germline ends. Germline assignment: CDR1 MDHEN and CDR2 SYDVKM. This CDR3 is 14 amino acids long.

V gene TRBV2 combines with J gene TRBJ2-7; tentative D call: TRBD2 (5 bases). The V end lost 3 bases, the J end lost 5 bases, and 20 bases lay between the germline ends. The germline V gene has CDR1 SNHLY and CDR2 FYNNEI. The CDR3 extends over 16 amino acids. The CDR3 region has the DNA TGTGCCAGCAGTGATTCTTCGAGATCGGGGTCGCACGAGCAGTACTTC. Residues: CASSDSSRSGSHEQYF.

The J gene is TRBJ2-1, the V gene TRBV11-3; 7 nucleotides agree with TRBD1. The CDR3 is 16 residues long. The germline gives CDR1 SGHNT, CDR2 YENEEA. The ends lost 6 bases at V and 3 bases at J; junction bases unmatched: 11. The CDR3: CASSPGQDGVYNEQFF. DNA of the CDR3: TGTGCCAGCAGTCCCGGACAGGATGGAGTCTACAATGAGCAGTTCTTC.

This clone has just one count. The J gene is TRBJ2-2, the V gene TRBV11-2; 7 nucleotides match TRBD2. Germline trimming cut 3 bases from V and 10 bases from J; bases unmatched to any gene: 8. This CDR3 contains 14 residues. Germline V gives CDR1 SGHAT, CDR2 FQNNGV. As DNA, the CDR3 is TGTGCCAGCAGCTTGTTGCGGGGGAATATGGAGCTGTTTTTT. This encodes CASSLLRGNMELFF.

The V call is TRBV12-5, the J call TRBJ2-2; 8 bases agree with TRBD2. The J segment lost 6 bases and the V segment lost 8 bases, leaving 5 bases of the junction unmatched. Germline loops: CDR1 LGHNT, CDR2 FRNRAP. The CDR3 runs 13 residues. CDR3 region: CASRAGEAGELFF. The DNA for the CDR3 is TGTGCTAGTCGAGCGGGGGAGGCCGGGGAGCTGTTTTTT.

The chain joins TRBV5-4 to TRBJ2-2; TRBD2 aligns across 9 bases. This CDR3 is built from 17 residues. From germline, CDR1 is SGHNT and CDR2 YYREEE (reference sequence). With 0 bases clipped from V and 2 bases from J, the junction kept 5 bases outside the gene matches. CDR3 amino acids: CASSLGLAGTNTGELFF. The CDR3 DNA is TGTGCCAGCAGCTTGGGTCTAGCGGGAACTAACACCGGGGAGCTGTTTTTT.

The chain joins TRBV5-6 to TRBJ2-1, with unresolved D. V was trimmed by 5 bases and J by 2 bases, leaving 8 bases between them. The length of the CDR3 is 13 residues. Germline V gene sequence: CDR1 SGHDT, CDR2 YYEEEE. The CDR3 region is CASREFTYNEQFF. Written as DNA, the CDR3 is TGTGCCAGCAGGGAGTTTACCTACAATGAGCAGTTCTTC.